One and the same sample provided the 5 T cell receptor beta chains below, sequenced in a study of blood T cell repertoires in COVID-19. Sequencing used immunoSEQ multiplex PCR; TCRdb keeps in-frame clones, though not all of them. The sample records about 270,000 clones, approximately 90% being singletons. Sequencing used PBMCs or T cells enriched from blood (not recorded which). These receptor sequences come from a woman aged 60 to 75 in a cohort exposed to, infected with or recovered from COVID-19 (not recorded which).

This clone has a single count. This CDR3 reads CASLRGGDPAIHTQYF. CDR3 sequence (DNA): TGTGCCAGCCTCAGAGGGGGGGACCCTGCGATCCATACGCAGTATTTT. The chain combines TRBV28 with TRBJ2-3, with a possible D match to TRBD2 (7 bases). CDR3 length: 16 residues. Germline CDR1 is MDHEN and CDR2 is SYDVKM. Trimming shortened V by 8 bases and J by 7 bases, and 25 bases separated the two germline ends.

A word on this clone: Other nucleotide sequences in the sample specify the same CDR3. The chain is built from TRBV28 and TRBJ1-5; D is possibly TRBD1 (5 bases). The V gene's germline CDR1 is MDHEN and CDR2 SYDVKM. The length of the CDR3 is 13 residues. With 4 bases removed from V and 4 bases from J, the gap between germline ends came to 8 bases. CDR3 bases: TGTGCCAGCAGTTGGGGGGGGAATCAGCCCCAGCATTTT. Translation gives CASSWGGNQPQHF.

V gene TRBV21-1 combines with J gene TRBJ2-5; no DNA check was done on the table's D call, TRBD2. TRBV21-1 is deemed a pseudogene. The CDR3 extends over 15 amino acids. Written as DNA, the CDR3 is TGTGCCAGCAGCAAAGTGTCTAGCGGCCAAGAGACCCAGTACTTC. As protein: CASSKVSSGQETQYF.

This chain links TRBV5-1 with TRBJ1-1; a weak D match, TRBD1 (5 bases). Trimming shortened V by 0 bases and J by 1 base, and 10 bases separated the two germline ends. The CDR3 runs 15 residues. Looked up from germline, CDR1 is SGHRS and CDR2 is YFSETQ. The CDR3 sequence: CASSLVQGGNTEAFF. DNA of the CDR3: TGCGCCAGCAGCTTGGTTCAGGGAGGGAACACTGAAGCTTTCTTT.

This chain links TRBV6-5 with TRBJ2-1, with D unclear. The CDR3 is made up of 11 amino acids. CDR1 and CDR2 (germline): MNHEY, SVGAGI. The V end was cut by 6 bases, the J end by 5 bases, with 5 bases between. Here the CDR3 reads CASRSNNEQFF. The CDR3 nucleotides are TGTGCCAGCAGGTCCAACAATGAGCAGTTCTTC.